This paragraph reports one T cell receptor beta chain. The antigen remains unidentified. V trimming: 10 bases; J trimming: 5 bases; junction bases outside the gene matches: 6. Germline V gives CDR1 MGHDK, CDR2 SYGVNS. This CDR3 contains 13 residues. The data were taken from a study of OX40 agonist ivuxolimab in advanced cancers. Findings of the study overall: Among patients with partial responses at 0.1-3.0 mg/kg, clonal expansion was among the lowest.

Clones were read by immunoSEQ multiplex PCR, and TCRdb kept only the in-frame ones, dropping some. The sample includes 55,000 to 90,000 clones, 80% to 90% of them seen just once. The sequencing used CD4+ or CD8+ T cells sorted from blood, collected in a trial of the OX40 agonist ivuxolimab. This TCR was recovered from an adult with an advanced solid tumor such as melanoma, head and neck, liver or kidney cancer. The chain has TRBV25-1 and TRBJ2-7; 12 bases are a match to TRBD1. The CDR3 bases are TGTGCCACTCTCGGGACAGGGGGCCACGAGCAGTACTTC. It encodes CATLGTGGHEQYF.